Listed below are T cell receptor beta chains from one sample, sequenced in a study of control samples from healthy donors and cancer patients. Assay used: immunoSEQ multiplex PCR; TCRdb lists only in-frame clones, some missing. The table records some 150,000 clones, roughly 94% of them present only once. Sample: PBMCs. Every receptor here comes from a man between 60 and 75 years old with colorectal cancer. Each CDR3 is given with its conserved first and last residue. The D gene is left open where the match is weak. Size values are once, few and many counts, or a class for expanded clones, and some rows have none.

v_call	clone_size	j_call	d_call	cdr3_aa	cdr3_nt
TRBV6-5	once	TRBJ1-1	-	CASKGVNTEAFF	TGTGCCAGCAAGGGCGTAAACACTGAAGCTTTCTTT
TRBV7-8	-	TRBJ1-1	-	CASSLAWVNTEAFF	TGTGCCAGCAGCTTAGCGTGGGTGAACACTGAAGCTTTCTTT
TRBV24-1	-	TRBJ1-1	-	CATSDPRGVTEAFF	TGTGCCACCAGTGATCCCAGGGGTGTCACTGAAGCTTTCTTT
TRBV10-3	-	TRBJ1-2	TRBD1	CATATGLDYGYTF	TGTGCCACGGCGACAGGGTTGGACTATGGCTACACCTTC
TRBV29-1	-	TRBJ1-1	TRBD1	CSVGRGQGFTEAFF	TGCAGCGTTGGGAGGGGACAGGGGTTTACTGAAGCTTTCTTT
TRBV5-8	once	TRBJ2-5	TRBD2	CASSFRAGGFQETQYF	TGTGCCAGCAGCTTCCGAGCGGGGGGCTTCCAAGAGACCCAGTACTTC
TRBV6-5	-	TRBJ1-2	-	CASSSRVRNDYGYTF	TGTGCCAGCAGTAGTAGGGTCAGGAACGACTATGGCTACACCTTC
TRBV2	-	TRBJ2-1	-	CASSEAEQGWQNEQFF	TGTGCCAGCAGTGAAGCGGAACAGGGATGGCAGAATGAGCAGTTCTTC
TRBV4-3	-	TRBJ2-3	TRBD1	CASSQDGTGGTDTQYF	TGCGCCAGCAGCCAAGATGGCACAGGGGGAACAGATACGCAGTATTTT
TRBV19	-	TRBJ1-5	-	CASSRQREGQPQHF	TGTGCCAGTAGTCGGCAGCGAGAGGGTCAGCCCCAGCATTTT
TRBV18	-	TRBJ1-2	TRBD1	CASSPGTGIFNYGYTF	TGTGCCAGCTCACCAGGGACAGGGATTTTCAACTATGGCTACACCTTC
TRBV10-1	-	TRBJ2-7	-	CASSESGARATYEQYF	TGCGCCAGCAGTGAGAGTGGGGCCAGGGCTACCTACGAGCAGTACTTC
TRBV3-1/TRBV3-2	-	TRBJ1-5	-	CASRGWQAPYSNQPQHF	TGTGCCAGCAGGGGGTGGCAGGCACCTTATAGCAATCAGCCCCAGCATTTT
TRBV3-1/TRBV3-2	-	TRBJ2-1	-	CASSQDIRGNYNEQFF	TGTGCCAGCAGCCAAGATATAAGAGGGAACTACAATGAGCAGTTCTTC
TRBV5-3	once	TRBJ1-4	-	CARSLKGRASNEKLFF	TGTGCCAGAAGCTTGAAGGGGAGAGCGTCTAATGAAAAACTGTTTTTT
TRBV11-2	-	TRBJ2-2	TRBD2	CASSLDERPGLAGGAGELFF	TGTGCCAGCAGCTTAGACGAGCGGCCGGGACTAGCGGGGGGGGCCGGGGAGCTGTTTTTT
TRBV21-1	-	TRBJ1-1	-	CASSTLRAKGAFTEAFF	TGTGCCAGCAGCACTCTCAGGGCGAAGGGGGCTTTTACTGAAGCTTTCTTT
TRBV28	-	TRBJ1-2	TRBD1	CASSLSGGYNYGYTF	TGTGCCAGCAGTTTATCAGGGGGTTATAACTATGGCTACACCTTC
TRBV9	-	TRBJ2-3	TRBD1	CASSASTGAGDTQYF	TGTGCCAGCAGCGCGTCGACAGGGGCAGGAGATACGCAGTATTTT
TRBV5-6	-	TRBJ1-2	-	CASSRGAGNYGYTF	TGTGCCAGCAGCCGGGGGGCAGGAAACTATGGCTACACCTTC
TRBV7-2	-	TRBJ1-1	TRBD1	CASSSGQANTEAFF	TGTGCCAGCAGCTCGGGACAGGCCAACACTGAAGCTTTCTTT
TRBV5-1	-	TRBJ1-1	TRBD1	CASSLMAGGNTEAFF	TGCGCCAGCAGCTTGATGGCAGGGGGGAACACTGAAGCTTTCTTT
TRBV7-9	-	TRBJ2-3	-	CASSFKSGPSTDTQYF	TGTGCCAGCAGCTTCAAGAGCGGCCCGAGCACAGATACGCAGTATTTT
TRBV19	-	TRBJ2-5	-	CASSTRRGETQYF	TGTGCCAGTAGTACCAGAAGGGGAGAGACCCAGTACTTC
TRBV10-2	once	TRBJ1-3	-	CASSQGRTSGNTIYF	TGCGCCAGCAGTCAGGGGAGGACCTCTGGAAACACCATATATTTT
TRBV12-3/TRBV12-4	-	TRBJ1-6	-	CASSSLASPLHF	TGTGCCAGCAGTTCCTTGGCTTCACCCCTCCACTTT
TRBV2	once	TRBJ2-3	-	CASRAFDDLDTQYF	TGTGCCAGCAGAGCTTTCGACGACCTAGATACGCAGTATTTT
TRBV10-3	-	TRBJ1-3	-	CAISVGGSGNTIYF	TGTGCCATCAGTGTAGGGGGCTCTGGAAACACCATATATTTT
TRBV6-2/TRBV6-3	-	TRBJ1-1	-	CASSPTDLGVVEAFF	TGTGCCAGCAGCCCCACAGATCTTGGGGTCGTTGAAGCTTTCTTT
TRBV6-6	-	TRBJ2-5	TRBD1	CASSYPRGQETQYF	TGTGCCAGCAGTTACCCGAGGGGGCAGGAGACCCAGTACTTC
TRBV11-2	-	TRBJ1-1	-	CASMLRGGNTEAFF	TGTGCCAGCATGCTCAGGGGCGGGAACACTGAAGCTTTCTTT
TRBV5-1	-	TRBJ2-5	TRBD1	CASSRTGEGETQYF	TGCGCCAGCAGCCGGACAGGGGAAGGGGAGACCCAGTACTTC
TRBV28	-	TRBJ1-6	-	CASRQGTTINSPLHF	TGTGCCAGCAGGCAGGGGACAACCATCAATTCACCCCTCCACTTT
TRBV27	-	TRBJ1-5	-	CASSLLSVGHGSSSNQPQHF	TGTGCCAGCAGTTTACTATCAGTGGGACATGGAAGTAGCAGTAATCAGCCCCAGCATTTT
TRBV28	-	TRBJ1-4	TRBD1	CASSSKDRGIYRDEKLFF	TGTGCCAGCAGTTCCAAGGACAGGGGGATATATCGGGATGAAAAACTGTTTTTT
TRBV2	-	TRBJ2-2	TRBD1	CASSPTGTANTGELFF	TGTGCCAGCAGTCCAACCGGGACAGCGAACACCGGGGAGCTGTTTTTT
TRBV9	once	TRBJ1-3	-	CASSVRGLQSSSGNTIYF	TGTGCCAGCAGCGTTAGGGGGTTACAATCGAGCTCTGGAAACACCATATATTTT
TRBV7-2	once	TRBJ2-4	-	CASSLGLTKNIQYF	TGTGCCAGCAGCTTAGGCTTGACCAAAAACATTCAGTACTTC
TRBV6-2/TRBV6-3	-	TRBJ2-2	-	CASSSPNTGELFF	TGTGCCAGCAGCTCACCAAATACCGGGGAGCTGTTTTTT
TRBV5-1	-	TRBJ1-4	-	CASSLDWDGEKLFF	TGCGCCAGCAGCTTGGATTGGGATGGGGAAAAACTGTTTTTT
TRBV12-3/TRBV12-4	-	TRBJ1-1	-	CASTLGGYTEAFF	TGTGCCAGTACGTTGGGGGGATACACTGAAGCTTTCTTT
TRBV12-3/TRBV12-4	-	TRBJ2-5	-	CASSLRPETQYF	TGTGCCAGCAGTTTACGCCCGGAGACCCAGTACTTC
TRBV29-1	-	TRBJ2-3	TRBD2	CSVERGSTDTQYF	TGCAGCGTAGAGCGGGGGAGCACAGATACGCAGTATTTT
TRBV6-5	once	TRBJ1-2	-	CASSQGFYGYTF	TGTGCCAGCAGCCAGGGCTTCTATGGCTACACCTTC
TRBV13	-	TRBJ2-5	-	CASSSWTQQETQYF	TGTGCCAGCAGCTCGTGGACCCAACAAGAGACCCAGTACTTC
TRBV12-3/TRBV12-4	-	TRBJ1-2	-	CASSFGGGGYTF	TGTGCCAGCAGTTTCGGGGGGGGCGGCTACACCTTC
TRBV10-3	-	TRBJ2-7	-	CAISEGSYEQYF	TGTGCCATCAGTGAGGGCAGCTACGAGCAGTACTTC
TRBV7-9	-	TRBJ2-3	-	CASTKNTDTQYF	TGTGCCAGCACCAAAAACACAGATACGCAGTATTTT
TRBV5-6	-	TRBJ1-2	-	CASSLGSSNYGYTF	TGTGCCAGCAGCTTGGGCAGCTCAAACTATGGCTACACCTTC
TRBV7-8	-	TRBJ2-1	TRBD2	CASSSGTSGGPYNEQFF	TGTGCCAGCAGCTCCGGGACTAGCGGGGGGCCTTACAATGAGCAGTTCTTC
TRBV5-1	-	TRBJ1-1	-	CASSLAPTAMNTEAFF	TGCGCCAGCAGCTTGGCTCCGACAGCCATGAACACTGAAGCTTTCTTT
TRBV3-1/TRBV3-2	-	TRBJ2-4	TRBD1	CASSQGDRVGIQYF	TGTGCCAGCAGCCAAGGGGACAGGGTGGGCATTCAGTACTTC
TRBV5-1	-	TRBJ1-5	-	CASSLVPASDNQPQHF	TGCGCCAGCAGCCTGGTTCCAGCGAGTGACAATCAGCCCCAGCATTTT
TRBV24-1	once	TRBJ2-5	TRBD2	CATSDLTSGEETQYF	TGTGCCACCAGTGACCTTACTAGCGGGGAAGAGACCCAGTACTTC
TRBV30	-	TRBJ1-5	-	CAWSPNSNQPQHF	TGTGCCTGGAGTCCAAATAGCAATCAGCCCCAGCATTTT